Listed below are T cell receptor beta chains from one sample, sequenced in a study of blood T cell repertoires in COVID-19. Some clones are missing from TCRdb's copy, which holds only in-frame ones; the method was immunoSEQ multiplex PCR. The data show some 240,000 clones, 75% to 85% seen once. Sequencing used peripheral blood. All receptors come from a woman aged 70-85 years with COVID-19, enrolled during active disease. Each CDR3 is given with its conserved first and last residue. Each record gives: D gene, V gene, clone size, J gene, CDR3 DNA, CDR3 protein. A D gene is named only where the DNA matches it firmly. A clone size is listed for some rows: how often the clone was seen (once, few, many), or a class if it is expanded.

TRBD1	TRBV18	.	TRBJ1-1	TGTGCCAGCTCACCACCTGGACAGGGCCGGACCACTGAAGCTTTCTTT	CASSPPGQGRTTEAFF
.	TRBV11-3	.	TRBJ2-1	TGTGCCAGCAGCTTGGGGCTTAGCGGTTCCTACAATGAGCAGTTCTTC	CASSLGLSGSYNEQFF
.	TRBV11-2	few	TRBJ1-1	TGTGCCAGCAGCTTAGAGGGCAGGGCTGGGACTGAAGCTTTCTTT	CASSLEGRAGTEAFF
TRBD1	TRBV4-3	.	TRBJ2-6	TGCGCCAGCAGCCAGGAAACAGGGGCTGGGGCCAACGTCCTGACTTTC	CASSQETGAGANVLTF
TRBD1	TRBV19	.	TRBJ2-7	TGTGCCAGCCGTTGGGCAGGGGGCTTTTTCCGCTACGAGCAGTACTTC	CASRWAGGFFRYEQYF
.	TRBV7-6	.	TRBJ2-5	TGTGCCAGCAGCCCTTTCGGGGAACAAGAGACCCAGTACTTC	CASSPFGEQETQYF
.	TRBV5-8	.	TRBJ1-5	TGTGCCAGCACAGGGCAGGGATATAGCAATCAGCCCCAGCATTTT	CASTGQGYSNQPQHF
.	TRBV4-3	once	TRBJ1-6	TGCGCCAGCAGCCAAGAAATGGGGCAGGGATGGAATTCACCCCTCCACTTT	CASSQEMGQGWNSPLHF
TRBD1	TRBV11-2	.	TRBJ2-5	TGTGCCAGCAGCTCGACCGCGGGACAGGGTGGAGAGACCCAGTACTTC	CASSSTAGQGGETQYF
TRBD1	TRBV7-3	.	TRBJ1-1	TGTGCCAGCAGCCCCCCTCGACAGGGACCCACTGAAGCTTTCTTT	CASSPPRQGPTEAFF
TRBD2	TRBV2	.	TRBJ2-2	TGTGCCAGCAGTGCCCTGGGCGGGGGGGGCCGGACCGGGGAGCTGTTTTTT	CASSALGGGGRTGELFF
TRBD1	TRBV9	.	TRBJ2-1	TGTGCCAGCAGCGAGGGACAGGGCCTTTACAATGAGCAGTTCTTC	CASSEGQGLYNEQFF
TRBD1	TRBV5-6	.	TRBJ1-3	TGTGCCAGCAGCTTGGCCGGGACAGGGTTCTCTGGAAACACCATATATTTT	CASSLAGTGFSGNTIYF
TRBD1	TRBV10-2	.	TRBJ1-2	TGCGCCAGCAGAACCCGACAGGGGACTGGCTACACCTTC	CASRTRQGTGYTF